The T cell receptor (beta chain) under discussion was sequenced for a study of blood T cell repertoires in COVID-19 (dated by TCRdb to the early 2020s). Study-wide context: The collaborator samples originated in the United States, Italy and Spain and spanned the acute and convalescent phases of COVID-19. Nearly every sample came with metadata listing a de-identified subject ID, COVID-19 status, age in years and sex. HLA class I and class II types, where available, came from metadata supplied by the sample provider rather than from assay-based typing. The samples were drawn from the first 160 participants of the ongoing ImmuneRACE study and from over 950 subjects provided by 6 global collaborators. The dataset comprised deeply sampled blood TCRbeta repertoires from subjects exposed to, actively infected with, or recovered from COVID-19. The prospective study material was composed of cDNA or gDNA derived from T cells, B-cell-depleted T cells, or PBMCs. The repertoires were released in a freely available public database intended as a resource for research on the immune response to SARS-CoV-2. Broad study findings and their caveats: The quantity of clinical and demographic metadata differed by source and by participant and was supplied without curation.

The collaborating institutions used their own protocols to collect whole blood in K2EDTA tubes. For TCRbeta analysis, collaborators shipped samples in one of three forms: frozen whole blood, isolated PBMCs, or DNA extracted from either of those sample types. TCRbeta CDR3 regions were amplified from genomic DNA by means of the immunoSEQ Assay, a bias-controlled multiplex PCR. The authors processed their data as follows. Nucleated cell counts per sample were estimated from amplification of reference gene primers within the assay. To quantify the absolute abundance of each unique TCRbeta CDR3 rearrangement, sequence reads were collapsed and filtered. For each sample, productive Simpson clonality was calculated by taking the square root of Simpson's diversity index across productive rearrangements. This immuneACCESS table, as held by TCRdb, lists in-frame sequences with V and J called but not all clones. Of the missing ones, under half trace to an unresolved V gene in checked studies; the others have no known cause. V and J calls and clone size are those listed in that table; D and trimming were worked out from the DNA. For this sample the table gives about 14,000 clones, of which roughly 88% were detected only once. The ten biggest clones cover 8.1% of the sample.

Turning to this clone: Its antigen remains unidentified. The record has no base qualities; no much larger clone is one base away.

This clonotype originated in a human donor in a cohort sampled during active COVID-19. Sample: peripheral blood.

The CDR3 has the sequence CAISDIAAGEETQYF. At the DNA level, the sequence is TGTGCCATCAGTGATATAGCAGCGGGAGAAGAGACCCAGTACTTC. Recombination linked TRBV10-3 to TRBJ2-5; TRBD2 lines up with 8 middle nucleotides. The germline V gene sets CDR1 to ENHRY and CDR2 to SYGVKD. Spanning cysteine to phenylalanine, the CDR3 consists of 15 amino acids. Left in the record is the CDR3 DNA by itself, 45 bases read in frame from the first base. V has 3 bases trimmed and J has 3 bases trimmed; junction bases matching no gene number 6.